Presented here are 10 T cell receptor beta chains from one specimen sequenced in a study of beta chain features in type 1 diabetes (dated by TCRdb to between 2017 and 2018). Preparation of the library involved the immunoSEQ multiplex PCR assay. The entire amount of isolated RNA was reverse transcribed using the High Capacity cDNA Reverse Transcription Kit, so the sequenced TCRB transcripts were expressed ones. The source is immuneACCESS, and TCRdb retained only in-frame sequences with V and J called. Part of the clones is not carried over; for the studies checked, unresolved V genes explain less than half of this, and the remainder is unexplained. The sample contains about 240,000 clones, 25% to 30% of them found a single time. The leading ten clones occupy under 4.5% of the sample. Sequences were obtained from central memory CD4+ T cells from blood. The source of these receptors is a young man in good health.

This clone turned up a few times. CDR3 coding DNA: TGTGCCAGCAGCTTAGCGCAGGGGGCGGGTGGCTACACCTTC. Translation: CASSLAQGAGGYTF. The J gene is TRBJ1-2, the V gene TRBV7-2; 8 nucleotides agree with TRBD1. The CDR3 extends over 14 amino acids. The germline V gene has CDR1 SGHTA and CDR2 FQGNSA. Trimming cost V 0 bases and J 7 bases; bases outside gene matches: 4.

The chain employs TRBV7-9 and TRBJ2-7, with D tentatively TRBD1 or TRBD2 (5 bases each). Germline values: CDR1 SEHNR, CDR2 FQNEAQ (reference sequence). The CDR3 is 14 amino acids. V lost 5 bases and J lost 4, with 15 bases in between. This CDR3 reads CASSAPSREYEQYF. DNA for the CDR3: TGTGCCAGCAGCGCACCGAGCAGGGAGTACGAGCAGTACTTC.

This clone was observed a few times. The genes are TRBV7-6 and TRBJ2-2; D is possibly TRBD2 (7 bases). V shed 5 bases and J shed 4 bases, with 14 bases lying between them. CDR1 and CDR2 (germline): SGHVS, FNYEAQ. There are 15 residues in the CDR3. The CDR3 here is CASSPVGGATGELFF. In DNA form, the CDR3 reads TGTGCCAGCAGCCCCGTAGGGGGGGCCACCGGGGAGCTGTTTTTT. The full variable domain, its missing parts supplied by reference TRBV7-6 and TRBJ2-2, is GAGVSQSPRYKVTKRGQDVALRCDPISGHVSLYWYRQALGQGPEFLTYFNYEAQQDKSGLPNDRFSAERPEGSISTLTIQRTEQRDSAMYRCASSPVGGATGELFFGEGSRLTVL.

The CDR3 coding sequence is TGCGCCAGCAGCTACGACGGGACAATCTCCTACGAGCAGTACTTC. Protein sequence: CASSYDGTISYEQYF. The chain carries TRBV5-1 and TRBJ2-7; tentative D call: TRBD1 (6 bases). The V and J ends lost 3 bases and 0 bases respectively, with 13 bases between them. This CDR3 region has 15 residues. The germline gives CDR1 SGHRS, CDR2 YFSETQ. The whole variable domain, remainder taken from reference TRBV5-1 and TRBJ2-7, is KAGVTQTPRYLIKTRGQQVTLSCSPISGHRSVSWYQQTPGQGLQFLFEYFSETQRNKGNFPGRFSGRQFSNSRSEMNVSTLELGDSALYLCASSYDGTISYEQYFGPGTRLTVT.

A remark on this clone: This may be a read error, as it is one base from a much larger clone. The gene calls are TRBV30 and TRBJ1-1, with D uncertain. CDR3 length: 11 residues. In germline, CDR1 is GTSNPN, CDR2 SVGIG (reference sequence). CDR3 DNA: TGTTCCTGGAGTGGAGCCACTGAAGCTTTCTTT. Protein: CSWSGATEAFF.

The J gene is TRBJ2-1, the V gene TRBV7-2; tentatively, D is TRBD1 (6 bases). Germline loops: CDR1 SGHTA, CDR2 FQGNSA. V was pared by 5 bases and J by 9 bases, with 20 bases between. The CDR3 totals 15 residues. For the CDR3, the DNA is TGTGCCAGCAGCCCCCAAATGGGGGCCCAAGGTGAGCAGTTCTTC. It encodes CASSPQMGAQGEQFF.

This clone has only a few counts. This rearrangement joins TRBV7-2 to TRBJ2-2; 9 bases agree with TRBD1. The CDR3 spans 16 residues. Losses at the gene ends were 4 bases for V and 5 bases for J; bases not matched to a gene: 8. From germline, CDR1 is SGHTA and CDR2 FQGNSA. CDR3 nucleotides: TGTGCCAGCAGCTACGCCGGGACAGGGCAAACCGGGGAGCTGTTTTTT. It yields the protein CASSYAGTGQTGELFF.

This clone was seen repeatedly, ten times or more. The CDR3 loop reads CAWSGGLYKETQYF. In nucleotides, the CDR3 is TGTGCCTGGAGTGGAGGCCTGTATAAAGAGACCCAGTACTTC. The chain employs TRBV30 and TRBJ2-5; D not resolved. The CDR3 has 14 amino acids. Between the trimmed V and J ends, which lost 1 base and 3 bases, there was a span of 12 bases. Germline V gives CDR1 GTSNPN, CDR2 SVGIG (reference sequence).

The CDR3 spells CSVNLKDTEAFF. The CDR3 region has the DNA TGCAGCGTTAATCTGAAGGACACTGAAGCTTTCTTT. The J gene is TRBJ1-1, the V gene TRBV29-1, with D uncertain. Germline V gene sequence: CDR1 SQVTM, CDR2 ANQGSEA. Between the trimmed V and J ends, which lost 5 bases and 3 bases, there was a span of 10 bases. The CDR3 is 12 amino acids.

The V gene is TRBV5-1, the J gene TRBJ2-7, with 13 positions matching TRBD2. Germline-derived CDR1 and CDR2 are SGHRS and YFSETQ. V was pared by 0 bases and J by 1 base, with 7 bases of the junction left unmatched. The CDR3 length is 18 residues. CDR3 sequence: CASSLEWRLAGGSYEQYF. The DNA for the CDR3 is TGCGCCAGCAGCTTGGAGTGGCGACTAGCGGGGGGATCCTACGAGCAGTACTTC.